The next 23 T cell receptor beta chains were all read from a single sample in a study of cytomegalovirus exposure and HLA in healthy donors. The PCR had 60 Vbeta and 13 Jbeta primers. Only in-frame clones appear in the TCRdb table, and some are missing; sequencing was by immunoSEQ multiplex PCR. In the table there are 200,000 to 250,000 clones, 75% to 85% of which are singletons. The sequencing sample was made of PBMCs. The receptors were gathered from a woman aged 55-70 years in good health and CMV-seropositive.

The chain recombines TRBV2 with TRBJ2-1, with 10 bases that match TRBD2. CDR3 length: 15 amino acids. J lost 2 bases, V lost 6 bases, and 4 bases had no gene match. The germline CDR1 and CDR2 sequences are SNHLY and FYNNEI. The CDR3 DNA reads TGTGCCAGCAGGGTAGCGGGAGGCGCCTACAATGAGCAGTTCTTC. Translating it yields CASRVAGGAYNEQFF. The full variable domain, in which reference TRBV2 and TRBJ2-1 provide the parts outside the CDR3, is EPEVTQTPSHQVTQMGQEVILRCVPISNHLYFYWYRQILGQKVEFLVSFYNNEISEKSEIFDDQFSVERPDGSNFTLKIRSTKLEDSAMYFCASRVAGGAYNEQFFGPGTRLTVL.

The chain recombines TRBV6-5 with TRBJ2-5; D might be TRBD2 (5 bases). CDR1 is MNHEY and CDR2 is SVGAGI in the germline V gene. The CDR3 is 14 residues long. The V end lost 2 bases, the J end lost 6 bases, and 13 bases lay between the germline ends. The DNA of the CDR3 is TGTGCCAGCAGTTACGGACTGACCGGGAAGACCCAGTACTTC. It encodes CASSYGLTGKTQYF.

This clone was detected once. The chain has TRBV9 and TRBJ2-2; 9 bases are shared with TRBD1. The CDR3 covers 16 residues. In germline, CDR1 is SGDLS, CDR2 YYNGEE. J lost 5 bases, V lost 2 bases, and 7 bases had no gene match. The CDR3 bases are TGTGCCAGCAGCGTCCTGGGACAGGGAGGGACCGGGGAGCTGTTTTTT. The encoded protein is CASSVLGQGGTGELFF.

The chain couples TRBV30 to TRBJ2-3; TRBD2 agrees at 13 bases. The J segment lost 2 bases and the V segment lost 4 bases, leaving 6 bases of the junction unmatched. Germline CDR1 GTSNPN, CDR2 SVGIG (reference sequence). This CDR3 has 16 amino acids. The CDR3 bases are TGTGCCTGGACCCTCGGACTAGCGGGGGACACAGATACGCAGTATTTT. As protein: CAWTLGLAGDTDTQYF.

This sequence joins TRBV13 and TRBJ2-4; D possibly corresponds to TRBD1 (8 bases). The CDR3 extends over 17 amino acids. Germline CDR1 PRHDT, CDR2 FYEKMQ (reference sequence). Trimming stripped 4 bases from V and 9 bases from J, with 25 bases between. CDR3 coding DNA: TGTGCCAGCAGCTCCTACAGGGGGAGGGGTACGAGGTTCATTCAGTACTTC. Protein sequence: CASSSYRGRGTRFIQYF.

This clone was counted a single time. The chain carries TRBV6-1 and TRBJ1-2; 7 bases align to TRBD1. The trim removed 5 bases at V and 4 bases at J, leaving 7 bases unmatched. Germline values: CDR1 MNHNS, CDR2 SASEGT. The CDR3 runs 14 residues. The CDR3 nucleotides are TGTGCCAGCAGTTTGGACAGGCCGACCTATGGCTACACCTTC. This translates into CASSLDRPTYGYTF.

In nucleotides, the CDR3 is TGTGCCAGCTCAGAGTACCCCGGGCGGGCGGATGGCTACACCTTC. Its translation is CASSEYPGRADGYTF. The chain joins TRBV18 to TRBJ1-2; no reliable D call. Trimming pared 5 bases from V and 6 bases from J, leaving 19 bases between. This CDR3 spans 15 amino acids. Germline V gene sequence: CDR1 KGHSH, CDR2 LQKENI.

This chain joins TRBV29-1 and TRBJ1-2, with unresolved D. The CDR3 runs 12 residues. Germline CDR1 reads SQVTM; CDR2 reads ANQGSEA. Trimming took off 4 bases at V and 2 bases at J, with 8 bases between the two ends. The CDR3 here is CSVGEINYGYTF. CDR3 bases: TGCAGCGTTGGGGAGATAAACTATGGCTACACCTTC. The variable domain in full, with the rest retrieved from reference TRBV29-1 and TRBJ1-2, is SAVISQKPSRDICQRGTSLTIQCQVDSQVTMMFWYRQQPGQSLTLIATANQGSEATYESGFVIDKFPISRPNLTFSTLTVSNMSPEDSSIYLCSVGEINYGYTFGSGTRLTVV.

The chain links TRBV5-4 to TRBJ2-7, with 8 nucleotides matching TRBD2. Germline-derived CDR1 and CDR2 are SGHNT and YYREEE (reference sequence). This CDR3 is 15 amino acids long. The V gene end was trimmed by 0 bases and the J gene end by 2 bases; junction bases not matched to a gene: 4. CDR3 sequence reads: CASSLGGGKTYEQYF. DNA of the CDR3: TGTGCCAGCAGCTTGGGCGGGGGGAAAACCTACGAGCAGTACTTC.

The chain uses TRBV2 and TRBJ1-1, with TRBD1 identical over 9 bases. Germline V CDR1 and CDR2: SNHLY, FYNNEI. This CDR3 region has 16 residues. Trimming took 4 bases from V and 7 from J; bases not matched to a gene: 13. CDR3 nucleotide sequence: TGTGCCAGCAGTGTACCCGGGACAGGGCTGTCCAGTGAAGCTTTCTTT. Its translation: CASSVPGTGLSSEAFF. The complete variable domain, with remaining parts taken from reference TRBV2 and TRBJ1-1, reads EPEVTQTPSHQVTQMGQEVILRCVPISNHLYFYWYRQILGQKVEFLVSFYNNEISEKSEIFDDQFSVERPDGSNFTLKIRSTKLEDSAMYFCASSVPGTGLSSEAFFGQGTRLTVV.

The chain carries TRBV4-2 and TRBJ1-2; 11 positions agree with TRBD1. V dropped 2 bases and J dropped 8; count of bases not matched to a gene: 4. The CDR3 runs 14 residues. Germline CDR1 and CDR2: LGHNA and YNFKEQ. The CDR3 loop reads CASSQLGTGGGYTF. The CDR3 coding sequence is TGTGCCAGCAGCCAACTCGGGACAGGGGGAGGCTACACCTTC.

The table lists this clone with a few counts. The chain has TRBV10-3 and TRBJ2-3, with 8 bases that match TRBD2. Per the germline V gene, CDR1 is ENHRY and CDR2 is SYGVKD. The CDR3 covers 19 residues. The junction had 18 bases not matched to a gene; V was cut back by 7 bases and J by 0 bases. The CDR3 here is CAINPRGTSGSPSTDTQYF. CDR3 in DNA: TGTGCCATCAATCCCCGAGGTACTAGCGGATCCCCTAGCACAGATACGCAGTATTTT.

This clone was observed a few times. This rearrangement joins TRBV5-4 to TRBJ2-3, with D perhaps matching TRBD2 (5 bases). There are 16 residues in the CDR3. CDR1 is SGHNT and CDR2 is YYREEE in the germline V gene (reference sequence). Trimming took 4 bases from V and 1 from J, leaving 16 bases between them. For the CDR3, the DNA is TGTGCCAGCAGCACCTGGACTCTCCTCGGCACAGATACGCAGTATTTT. It encodes CASSTWTLLGTDTQYF.

The J gene is TRBJ2-5, the V gene TRBV27; D remains unclear. Germline V gene sequence: CDR1 MNHEY, CDR2 SMNVEV (reference sequence). V was cut by 4 bases and J by 0 bases, with 6 bases left in between. CDR3 length equals 13 residues. This chain's CDR3 is CASSSLYQETQYF. The CDR3 DNA sequence: TGTGCCAGCAGTTCCCTGTACCAAGAGACCCAGTACTTC.

This clone has a single count. The chain carries TRBV29-1 and TRBJ2-1, with D possibly matching TRBD2 (5 bases). The length of the CDR3 is 10 residues. Germline V gene data show CDR1 as SQVTM and CDR2 as ANQGSEA. Trimming removed 4 bases from V and 10 bases from J, with 8 bases in between. The CDR3 coding sequence is TGCAGCGTTGGGACTCGCGAGCAGTTCTTC. Its protein product is CSVGTREQFF.

This rearrangement joins TRBV5-8 to TRBJ1-4; a weak D match, TRBD1 (6 bases). The germline gives CDR1 SGHTS, CDR2 YDEGEE. The germline V and J ends were trimmed by 4 bases and 0 bases, with 13 bases remaining between them. The CDR3 runs 16 residues. The CDR3 region has the DNA TGTGCCAGCAGCGGGGGCCAACAGGCAACTAATGAAAAACTGTTTTTT. Its translation is CASSGGQQATNEKLFF.

This rearrangement joins TRBV5-1 to TRBJ2-1; 12 bases map to TRBD2. Germline trimming cut 6 bases from V and 5 bases from J; bases unmatched to any gene: 6. Germline V gene data show CDR1 as SGHRS and CDR2 as YFSETQ. The CDR3 consists of 15 residues. In DNA form, the CDR3 reads TGCGCCAGCACCGAACTAGCGGGAGGAAACAATGAGCAGTTCTTC. The encoded protein is CASTELAGGNNEQFF.

This chain links TRBV2 with TRBJ2-7, with D maybe TRBD1 (5 bases). The CDR3 runs 16 residues. CDR1 is SNHLY and CDR2 is FYNNEI in the germline V gene. V was trimmed by 2 bases and J by 0 bases, leaving 14 bases between them. The CDR3 bases are TGTGCCAGCAGTGAACAGGGTCCGCTCGTCTCCTACGAGCAGTACTTC. This encodes CASSEQGPLVSYEQYF.

The CDR3: CSGTSGGNEQYF. CDR3 DNA sequence: TGCAGCGGGACTAGCGGGGGCAACGAGCAGTACTTC. The chain joins TRBV29-1 to TRBJ2-7, with 13 positions matching TRBD2. CDR1 and CDR2 from the germline V gene are SQVTM and ANQGSEA. The CDR3 length is 12 residues. V dropped 7 bases and J dropped 5; count of bases not matched to a gene: 2.

The table lists this clone with a few counts. The chain uses TRBV5-6 and TRBJ2-3, with no clear D. The CDR3 is 13 residues long. Looked up from germline, CDR1 is SGHDT and CDR2 is YYEEEE. Trimming took 6 bases from V and 3 from J, leaving 11 bases between them. CDR3 protein: CASTVSLTDTQYF. DNA for the CDR3: TGTGCCAGCACAGTATCTTTAACAGATACGCAGTATTTT.

Note on this clone: The sample carries other DNA sequences with the same CDR3. The chain recombines TRBV6-5 with TRBJ2-7; 12 bases fit TRBD2. V lost 4 bases, J lost 1 base, and 2 bases stayed unmatched. Per germline, CDR1 MNHEY and CDR2 SVGAGI. The CDR3 has 15 amino acids. CDR3 residues: CASSSLAGGSYEQYF. The CDR3 nucleotides are TGTGCCAGCAGTTCGCTAGCGGGAGGGTCCTACGAGCAGTACTTC.

The V call is TRBV28, the J call TRBJ1-2, with D possibly matching TRBD1 (5 bases). V was trimmed by 8 bases and J by 4 bases, leaving 8 bases between them. CDR3 size: 11 residues. Germline V gives CDR1 MDHEN, CDR2 SYDVKM. The CDR3 nucleotides read TGTGCCAGCTCCGGGGGCTATGGCTACACCTTC. It translates to CASSGGYGYTF.

The CDR3 DNA is TGTGCCAGTAGTATGTGGCAGGGGGCAGATGGCTACACCTTC. Its protein is CASSMWQGADGYTF. The chain has TRBV19 and TRBJ1-2; 8 bases fit TRBD1. The germline V gene encodes CDR1 LNHDA and CDR2 SQIVND (reference sequence). After removal of 3 bases from V and 6 bases from J, the junction contained 6 bases not matched to a gene. CDR3 size: 14 residues.